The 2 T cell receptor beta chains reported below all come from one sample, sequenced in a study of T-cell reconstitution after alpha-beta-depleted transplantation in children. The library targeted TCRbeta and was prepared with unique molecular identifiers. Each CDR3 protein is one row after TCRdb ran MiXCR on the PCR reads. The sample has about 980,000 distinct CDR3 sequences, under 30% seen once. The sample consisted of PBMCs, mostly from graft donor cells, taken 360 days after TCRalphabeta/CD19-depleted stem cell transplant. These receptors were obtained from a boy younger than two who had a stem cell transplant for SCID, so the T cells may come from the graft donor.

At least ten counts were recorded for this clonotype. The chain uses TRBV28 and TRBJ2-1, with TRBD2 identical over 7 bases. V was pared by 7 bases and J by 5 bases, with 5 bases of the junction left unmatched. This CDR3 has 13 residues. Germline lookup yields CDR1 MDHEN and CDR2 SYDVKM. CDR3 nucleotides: TGTGCCAGCACGACTAGCTTCAACAATGAGCAGTTCTTC. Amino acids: CASTTSFNNEQFF.

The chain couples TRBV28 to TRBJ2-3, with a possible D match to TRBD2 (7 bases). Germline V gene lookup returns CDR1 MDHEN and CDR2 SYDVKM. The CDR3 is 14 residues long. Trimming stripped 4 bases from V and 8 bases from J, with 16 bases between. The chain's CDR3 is CASSWGPGGLTQYF. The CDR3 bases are TGTGCCAGCAGTTGGGGCCCCGGGGGGCTTACGCAGTATTTT.